This is a list of T cell receptor beta chains from one sample in a study of post-analysis software for immune sequencing data. TCRdb used MiXCR to reprocess the PCR reads, holding one entry per CDR3 protein. The sample yields roughly 730,000 distinct CDR3 sequences, 25% to 30% seen once. The sample taken for sequencing was blood. Receptor source: a girl aged 5 to 17 with multiple sclerosis. Each CDR3 is given with its conserved first and last residue. The D gene is left open where the match is weak. The size field is filled for only some rows; it gives once, few, many or a size class.

d_call	v_call	clone_size	j_call	cdr3_nt	cdr3_aa
NA	TRBV6-5	NA	TRBJ1-2	TGTGCCAGCAGAGGGACGGTGGATGGCTACACCTTC	CASRGTVDGYTF
NA	TRBV6-4	few	TRBJ2-3	TGTGCCAGCAGTGGGGAGGCGGCAGATACGCAGTATTTT	CASSGEAADTQYF
NA	TRBV4-1	NA	TRBJ1-4	TGCGCCAGCAGCCAAGTGAGTGGGCGAATTAATGAAAAACTGTTTTTT	CASSQVSGRINEKLFF
TRBD2	TRBV9	NA	TRBJ2-3	TGTGCCAGCAGCGTAGTTAGCGGGAGCGCAGATACGCAGTATTTT	CASSVVSGSADTQYF
NA	TRBV20-1	few	TRBJ2-5	TGCAGTCTTGGGGGAGAGACCCAGTACTTC	CSLGGETQYF
TRBD1	TRBV15	few	TRBJ2-3	TGTGCCACCAGCAGACCCGGGACAGCAGATACGCAGTATTTT	CATSRPGTADTQYF
TRBD2	TRBV6-2/TRBV6-3	few	TRBJ2-7	TGTGCCAGCAGTTCGCCCGGGACTAGCGGGGGCAGCTCCTACGAGCAGTACTTC	CASSSPGTSGGSSYEQYF
TRBD1	TRBV28	NA	TRBJ1-6	TGTGTCAGCAGACGAGCGGGACAGGGGCAGACGACACCCCTCCACTTT	CVSRRAGQGQTTPLHF
NA	TRBV4-3	many	TRBJ2-7	TGCGCCAGCAGCCAAGAGCCAGGTACCGAGCAGTACTTC	CASSQEPGTEQYF
NA	TRBV7-2	NA	TRBJ2-1	TGTGCCAGCATGCAATGGTCCTACAATGAGCAGTTCTTC	CASMQWSYNEQFF
TRBD1	TRBV20-1	NA	TRBJ1-4	TGCAGTGCTAGGGGAGTGACAGGGATTGATGAAAAACTGTTTTTT	CSARGVTGIDEKLFF
TRBD1	TRBV2	NA	TRBJ2-7	TGTACCAGCAACCTGAGGACAGGGAGGCCCTACGAGCAGTACTTC	CTSNLRTGRPYEQYF
NA	TRBV5-1	few	TRBJ1-5	TGCGCCAGCAGTAGGGGTCTAGGACAGCCCCAGCATTTT	CASSRGLGQPQHF
NA	TRBV6-6	few	TRBJ2-3	TGTGCCAGCAGTTCCCTCAGGGCCGCCGGGAATACGCAGTATTTT	CASSSLRAAGNTQYF
TRBD2	TRBV6-5	many	TRBJ2-1	TGTGCCAGCAGTAAATCGACTAGCGGGGCGCGCAGATGGCAGTTCTTC	CASSKSTSGARRWQFF
NA	TRBV12-3/TRBV12-4	NA	TRBJ1-4	TGTGCCAGCAGTTTCGGCGGGGTTGCAACTAATGAAAAACTGTTTTTT	CASSFGGVATNEKLFF
TRBD1	TRBV20-1	NA	TRBJ1-2	TGCAGTGCTAGAGATCCCCGGACAGGGAAGGGCTACACCTTC	CSARDPRTGKGYTF
TRBD2	TRBV28	many	TRBJ2-1	TGTGCCAGCAGGGGAGGGACTAGCGGGAGGCTAAAACAGTTCTTC	CASRGGTSGRLKQFF
NA	TRBV6-6	NA	TRBJ1-5	TGTGCCAGCAGTTACGTCGGGGGGGCGGGCAATCAGCCCCAGCATTTT	CASSYVGGAGNQPQHF
NA	TRBV7-9	NA	TRBJ2-1	TGTGCCAGCGAGGGCGGGGTATACAATGAGCAGTTCTTC	CASEGGVYNEQFF
NA	TRBV5-1	NA	TRBJ1-2	TGCGCCAGCAGCTCCTGGACACGCCCGACTATCACCTTC	CASSSWTRPTITF
NA	TRBV4-3	few	TRBJ2-6	TGCGCCAGCAGCCAAGATTTTAAGACAACTGGGGCCAACGTCCTGACTTTC	CASSQDFKTTGANVLTF
NA	TRBV15	NA	TRBJ1-5	TGTGCCACCAGCGGCAGGGTTCTGGGTCAGCCCCAGCATTTT	CATSGRVLGQPQHF
NA	TRBV7-9	few	TRBJ1-1	TGTGCCAGCAGCTTTACAGGATCCATGAACACTGAAGCTTTCTTT	CASSFTGSMNTEAFF
NA	TRBV5-6	few	TRBJ2-2	TGTGCCAGCAGCTTAAGGAAGTTAAACACCGGGGAGCTGTTTTTT	CASSLRKLNTGELFF
NA	TRBV6-2/TRBV6-3	NA	TRBJ2-3	TGTGCCAGCAGTTACTCTCTGGTTACAGATACGCAGTATTTT	CASSYSLVTDTQYF
NA	TRBV6-5	NA	TRBJ1-1	TGTGCCAGCAGGGTGGCTGGGTACACTGAAGCTTTCTTT	CASRVAGYTEAFF
NA	TRBV12-3/TRBV12-4	NA	TRBJ2-5	TGTGCCAGCAGTTTAGCGCGGGGCGGGCTCTCCTACAATGAGCAGTACTTC	CASSLARGGLSYNEQYF
NA	TRBV21-1	NA	TRBJ2-5	TGTGCCAGCAGCAAAGTACCCAGGGTGATTGCAGAGACCCAGTACTTC	CASSKVPRVIAETQYF
TRBD1	TRBV5-1	NA	TRBJ2-7	TGCGCCAGCAGCTTGGGCGGGACAGGGGCGGCCTACGAGCAGTACTTC	CASSLGGTGAAYEQYF
TRBD1	TRBV7-6	NA	TRBJ2-5	TGTGCCAGCAGCGGGGGGACAGGTTTAAGGAAGACCCAGTACTTC	CASSGGTGLRKTQYF
TRBD2	TRBV11-2	NA	TRBJ2-7	TGTGCCAGCAGCCCACCGACTAGCGGGAGGAATGAGCAGTACTTC	CASSPPTSGRNEQYF
NA	TRBV12-3/TRBV12-4	NA	TRBJ1-6	TGTGCCAGCAGTTTGAACAGGGACAATTCACCCCTCCACTTT	CASSLNRDNSPLHF
NA	TRBV20-1	NA	TRBJ1-2	TGCAGTGCTAGGACGAGCTGGGCTGGCTACACCTTC	CSARTSWAGYTF
NA	TRBV4-3	NA	TRBJ2-7	TGCGCCAGCAGCCAAGATAAGCGCGGTCCCTACGAGCAGTACTTC	CASSQDKRGPYEQYF
TRBD1	TRBV29-1	many	TRBJ2-5	TGCAGCGTTGTCAGGGGGCGGGAGACCCAGTACTTC	CSVVRGRETQYF
TRBD2	TRBV20-1	NA	TRBJ2-3	TGCAGTGGCGAAAGGGCGGGAGGGCCGGTCGGCACAGATACGCAGTATTTT	CSGERAGGPVGTDTQYF
NA	TRBV20-1	few	TRBJ2-4	TGCAGTGCTACCCATCCGAACATTCAGTACTTC	CSATHPNIQYF
NA	TRBV20-1	few	TRBJ2-7	TGCAGTGCTAGGAGTGTCCCGTACTCCTACGAGCAGTACTTC	CSARSVPYSYEQYF
TRBD1	TRBV7-6	NA	TRBJ2-7	TGTGCCAGCAGCCCCCGGACAGGGGGCAGCGAGCAGTACTTC	CASSPRTGGSEQYF
TRBD1	TRBV5-5	few	TRBJ1-6	TGTGCCAGCAGCTTTTACAGGGGGTCCTATAATTCACCCCTCCACTTT	CASSFYRGSYNSPLHF
NA	TRBV9	NA	TRBJ2-1	TGTGCCAGCAGCGTAGAACTAGCTACAATGGGTGAGCAGTTCTTC	CASSVELATMGEQFF
NA	TRBV5-1	NA	TRBJ2-4	TGCGCCAGCAGCTTGGCCAGTATTGGGAGCCCAAACATTCAGTACTTC	CASSLASIGSPNIQYF
NA	TRBV4-3	few	TRBJ2-5	TGCACCAGCAGCCAAGATCTTAGGGGTCGTGCGGCCCAGTACTTC	CTSSQDLRGRAAQYF
NA	TRBV10-2	NA	TRBJ2-3	TGCGCCAACGGGGATAGCACAGATACGCAGTATTTT	CANGDSTDTQYF
TRBD2	TRBV20-1	few	TRBJ2-7	TGCAGTGCTAGTCCCCGTCCCGGACTAGCCTACAATGAGCAGTACTTC	CSASPRPGLAYNEQYF
TRBD1	TRBV5-1	NA	TRBJ2-1	TGCGCCAGCAGCTTCGGGGACAGGCAATACAATGAGCAGTTCTTC	CASSFGDRQYNEQFF
TRBD1	TRBV12-3/TRBV12-4	NA	TRBJ1-1	TGTGCCAGCAGCCCTAGGACAGGGGCTGAAGCTTTCTTT	CASSPRTGAEAFF
TRBD2	TRBV4-1	NA	TRBJ2-5	TGCGCCAGCAGCCAAGGAGAGCGGGACCCACGGCAGTACTTC	CASSQGERDPRQYF
TRBD1	TRBV5-1	NA	TRBJ1-2	TGCGCCAGCAGACCAGGACAGGGCTACTATGGCTACACCTTC	CASRPGQGYYGYTF
TRBD1	TRBV7-9	few	TRBJ2-1	TGTGCCAGCAGCTGGGCAACAGGGGGCAATGAGCAGTTCTTC	CASSWATGGNEQFF
TRBD2	TRBV2	few	TRBJ2-3	TGTGCCAGCACCACGATGCGGGGGGGCACAGATACGCAGTATTTT	CASTTMRGGTDTQYF
NA	TRBV13	NA	TRBJ1-6	TGTGCCAGCAGCGCAGGACAAAGAAATTCACCCCTCCACTTT	CASSAGQRNSPLHF
NA	TRBV27	NA	TRBJ2-1	TGTGCCAGCAGTTTATTTGGGGGGCATGAGCAGTTCTTC	CASSLFGGHEQFF